The present entry profiles one T cell receptor beta chain with its context. Using immunoSEQ multiplex PCR, the repertoire was profiled, and TCRdb retains in-frame clones only, with some absent. In the table there are 20,000 to 30,000 clones, 55% to 75% of which are singletons. The source of the sample is a study of T cell clones after liver transplantation. CDR1 is GTSNPN and CDR2 is SVGIG in the germline V gene (reference sequence). V lost 0 bases and J 4 bases, leaving 4 bases between the germline ends. The CDR3 is 12 residues long. The origin of this receptor is a human donor who received a liver transplant. The sample in question was CD4+ T cells from blood, obtained before liver transplant. This chain connects TRBV30 to TRBJ1-3; D gene unclear. CDR3: CAWSVGGNTIYF. The CDR3 DNA reads as TGTGCCTGGAGTGTGGGAGGAAACACCATATATTTT.